The rows below give T cell receptor beta chains drawn from one sample of a study of blood T cell repertoires in COVID-19. Libraries were prepared by immunoSEQ multiplex PCR; TCRdb keeps only in-frame clonotypes and omits some of them. The table has about 97,000 clones, roughly nine tenths seen once. Sequenced: peripheral blood. The source of these receptors is a man aged 60-69 years with acute or convalescent COVID-19. CDR3s include the opening cysteine and the closing phenylalanine or tryptophan. Each record gives: J gene, D gene, V gene, clone size, CDR3 protein, CDR3 DNA. The D gene is left open where the match is weak. Size is stated for part of the rows, as once, few or many counts, or as a class when the clone is expanded.

TRBJ2-3	TRBD2	TRBV5-1	once	CASSSPAGGHTDTQYF	TGCGCCAGCAGCTCTCCAGCGGGGGGGCACACAGATACGCAGTATTTT
TRBJ1-1	TRBD1	TRBV6-5	.	CASSYRDRGVTEAFF	TGTGCCAGCAGTTACCGGGACAGGGGAGTGACTGAAGCTTTCTTT
TRBJ2-7	.	TRBV7-2	.	CASSPRPGTNEQYF	TGTGCCAGCAGCCCCCGCCCAGGGACAAACGAGCAGTACTTC
TRBJ2-5	.	TRBV6-6	.	CASSSPGETQYF	TGTGCCAGCAGTTCGCCCGGTGAGACCCAGTACTTC
TRBJ1-5	.	TRBV3-1/TRBV3-2	few	CASSQDMRRGPQHF	TGTGCCAGCAGCCAAGATATGCGCAGGGGGCCCCAGCATTTT
TRBJ1-4	.	TRBV2	.	CASSEGGTNEKLFF	TGTGCCAGCAGTGAAGGAGGAACTAATGAAAAACTGTTTTTT
TRBJ1-1	TRBD1	TRBV5-1	.	CASSLAGTGNTEAFF	TGCGCCAGCAGCTTGGCCGGGACAGGGAACACTGAAGCTTTCTTT
TRBJ1-6	.	TRBV6-5	.	CASGGTSGYNSPLHF	TGTGCCAGCGGGGGGACCTCCGGCTATAATTCACCCCTCCACTTT
TRBJ1-5	TRBD1	TRBV15	.	CATSREGQGGNQPQHF	TGTGCCACCAGCAGAGAGGGACAGGGCGGCAATCAGCCCCAGCATTTT
TRBJ2-3	.	TRBV7-2	.	CASSRWPLSTDTQYF	TGTGCCAGCAGCCGTTGGCCCTTGAGCACAGATACGCAGTATTTT
TRBJ1-2	.	TRBV12-5	.	CASGPAGGAYTF	TGTGCTAGTGGTCCGGCGGGGGGCGCGTACACCTTC
TRBJ2-4	.	TRBV15	once	CATSTYLGQTRDIQYF	TGTGCCACCAGCACTTACCTCGGACAGACCCGGGACATTCAGTACTTC
TRBJ1-2	TRBD1	TRBV10-3	.	CAIRDRGNYGYTF	TGTGCCATCAGGGACAGGGGAAACTATGGCTACACCTTC
TRBJ1-2	TRBD1	TRBV5-4	many	CASRQQGAYGYTF	TGTGCCAGCAGACAACAGGGGGCATATGGCTACACCTTC
TRBJ1-2	.	TRBV6-1	.	CASSEVGAVPYGYTF	TGTGCCAGCAGTGAAGTGGGGGCAGTCCCCTATGGCTACACCTTC
TRBJ1-2	.	TRBV6-5	.	CASSSSSTGDYGYTF	TGTGCCAGCAGTTCCTCCTCGACAGGAGACTATGGCTACACCTTC
TRBJ1-3	.	TRBV18	.	CASSPPPRSRGNTIYF	TGTGCCAGCTCACCACCGCCCAGGTCGCGAGGAAACACCATATATTTT
TRBJ2-2	TRBD2	TRBV5-4	once	CASSFANGGDTGELFF	TGTGCCAGCAGCTTCGCTAACGGGGGGGACACCGGGGAGCTGTTTTTT
TRBJ1-6	TRBD1	TRBV6-2/TRBV6-3	.	CASRLVRTGVNSPLHF	TGTGCCAGCCGTTTGGTAAGGACAGGGGTTAATTCACCCCTCCACTTT
TRBJ2-1	.	TRBV11-1	.	CASSAHRDSVWGLQFF	TGTGCCAGCAGCGCCCACCGGGACTCCGTTTGGGGTTTGCAGTTCTTC
TRBJ2-1	TRBD2	TRBV5-4	.	CASSRSGGALGEGEQFF	TGTGCCAGCAGCCGTAGCGGGGGGGCCTTAGGGGAGGGTGAGCAGTTCTTC
TRBJ2-7	TRBD1	TRBV15	.	CATSSKRGDRVERQYF	TGTGCCACCAGCTCCAAGAGAGGGGACAGGGTAGAAAGGCAGTACTTC
TRBJ1-2	TRBD1	TRBV5-1	.	CASSLGQGVGYTF	TGCGCCAGCAGCTTGGGGCAGGGGGTTGGCTACACCTTC
TRBJ1-4	TRBD1	TRBV7-9	.	CASSLYRQGGEKLFF	TGTGCCAGCAGCTTATATAGACAGGGTGGGGAAAAACTGTTTTTT
TRBJ1-1	TRBD1	TRBV28	.	CASKSPTGGMNTEAFF	TGTGCCAGCAAGTCCCCAACAGGGGGCATGAACACTGAAGCTTTCTTT
TRBJ1-5	.	TRBV7-9	.	CASSATVYPQHF	TGTGCCAGCAGTGCGACAGTGTATCCCCAGCATTTT
TRBJ2-3	.	TRBV7-9	.	CASSLRGLIDTQYF	TGTGCCAGCAGCTTACGAGGGTTAATCGATACGCAGTATTTT
TRBJ2-2	TRBD1	TRBV25-1	.	CASSDPGQGTGELFF	TGTGCCAGCAGTGATCCGGGACAGGGAACCGGGGAGCTGTTTTTT
TRBJ1-5	.	TRBV5-1	.	CASSAGDNQPQHF	TGCGCCAGCAGCGCCGGGGACAATCAGCCCCAGCATTTT
TRBJ2-5	.	TRBV6-6	.	CASSGAGSGETQYF	TGTGCCAGCAGCGGTGCTGGGTCGGGTGAGACCCAGTACTTC
TRBJ1-1	.	TRBV6-5	.	CASSYRGLRGTEAFF	TGTGCCAGCAGTTACCGGGGGTTACGGGGCACTGAAGCTTTCTTT
TRBJ1-2	.	TRBV12-3/TRBV12-4	.	CASSFYRVGYTF	TGTGCCAGCAGTTTTTACCGCGTTGGCTACACCTTC
TRBJ2-5	TRBD1	TRBV5-1	.	CASSFRTGQETQYF	TGCGCCAGCAGCTTCAGGACAGGGCAAGAGACCCAGTACTTC
TRBJ2-2	TRBD2	TRBV7-2	.	CASSPLAGGPVGELFF	TGTGCCAGCAGCCCACTAGCGGGGGGGCCCGTCGGGGAGCTGTTTTTT
TRBJ1-5	TRBD1	TRBV18	.	CASSQRQGQSNQPQHF	TGTGCCAGCTCACAAAGACAGGGCCAAAGCAATCAGCCCCAGCATTTT
TRBJ2-6	.	TRBV5-1	.	CASSIQGSGANVLTF	TGCGCCAGCAGCATCCAGGGATCTGGGGCCAACGTCCTGACTTTC
TRBJ1-2	.	TRBV5-4	.	CASSLNYGYTF	TGTGCCAGCAGCCTGAACTATGGCTACACCTTC
TRBJ1-5	.	TRBV3-1/TRBV3-2	.	CASSQEQGANQPQHF	TGTGCCAGCAGCCAAGAGCAAGGGGCCAATCAGCCCCAGCATTTT
TRBJ1-1	.	TRBV7-9	once	CASTRPQGRDTEAFF	TGTGCCAGCACCAGGCCACAGGGAAGGGACACTGAAGCTTTCTTT
TRBJ2-1	TRBD1	TRBV6-5	.	CATVKTGGRGDEQFF	TGTGCCACCGTTAAGACAGGGGGCCGGGGCGATGAGCAGTTCTTC
TRBJ1-2	.	TRBV5-1	.	CASSLAGAIDYGYTF	TGCGCCAGCAGCTTGGCGGGTGCAATTGACTATGGCTACACCTTC
TRBJ1-4	TRBD1	TRBV7-8	.	CASRLTGTGAYATNEKLFF	TGTGCCAGCAGGTTGACCGGGACAGGAGCCTATGCAACTAATGAAAAACTGTTTTTT
TRBJ1-1	.	TRBV6-2/TRBV6-3	.	CASSYDSRLAFF	TGTGCCAGCAGTTACGATTCCCGACTAGCTTTCTTT
TRBJ2-5	.	TRBV30	.	CAWSVLGGVGQETQYF	TGTGCCTGGAGTGTACTCGGCGGGGTAGGTCAAGAGACCCAGTACTTC
TRBJ2-7	.	TRBV2	.	CASNRGQSSYEQYF	TGTGCCAGCAATAGAGGGCAGAGCTCCTACGAGCAGTACTTC
TRBJ1-3	TRBD1	TRBV18	.	CASFRTGTGNTIYF	TGTGCCAGCTTCCGGACAGGGACTGGAAACACCATATATTTT